This T cell receptor beta chain originates from a study of long-term antiretroviral therapy in people with HIV. Running of the v3.0 immunoSEQ assay took place at survey level. Only in-frame clones appear in the TCRdb table, and some are missing; sequencing was by immunoSEQ multiplex PCR. Here the sample spans about 29,000 clones, around 78% being singletons. Details on this clone: Other DNA sequences of this sample code for an identical CDR3.

Germline V CDR1 and CDR2: LGHNA, YSLEER. The V segment lost 4 bases and the J segment 5 bases; nucleotides outside the gene matches: 4. The CDR3 consists of 15 residues. The chain recombines TRBV4-3 with TRBJ2-1; TRBD2 agrees at 11 bases. This sequence was found in a man younger than 35 with HIV. Material: unsorted PBMCs, obtained 1.5 years before starting antiretroviral therapy. CDR3 amino acids: CASSPGLAGDNEQFF. The DNA for the CDR3 is TGCGCCAGCAGCCCCGGACTAGCGGGTGACAATGAGCAGTTCTTC.